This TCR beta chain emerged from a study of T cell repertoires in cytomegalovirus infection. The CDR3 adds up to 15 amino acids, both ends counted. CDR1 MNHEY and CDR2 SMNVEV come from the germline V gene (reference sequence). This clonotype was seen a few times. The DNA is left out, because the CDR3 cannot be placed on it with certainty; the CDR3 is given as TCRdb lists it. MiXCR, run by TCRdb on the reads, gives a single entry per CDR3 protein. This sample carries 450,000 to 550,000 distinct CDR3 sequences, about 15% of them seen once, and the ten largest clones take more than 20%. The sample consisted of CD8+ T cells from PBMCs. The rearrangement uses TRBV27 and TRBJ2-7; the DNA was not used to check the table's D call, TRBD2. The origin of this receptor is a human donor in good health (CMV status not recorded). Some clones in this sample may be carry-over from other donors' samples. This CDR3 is CASSTSGLYPYEQYF.